This T cell receptor beta chain was observed in a study of cytomegalovirus exposure and HLA in healthy donors. Trimming shortened V by 0 bases and J by 4 bases, and 16 bases separated the two germline ends. The CDR3 runs to 16 residues. Germline V gives CDR1 LNHNV, CDR2 YYDKDF (reference sequence). The primer mix had 60 Vbeta and 13 Jbeta primers. Assay used: immunoSEQ multiplex PCR; TCRdb lists only in-frame clones, some missing. The sample lists about 120,000 clones, 74% occurring once. The sample comprised PBMCs. The clonotype was recovered from a human donor in good health. The rearrangement joins TRBV15 to TRBJ2-7, with D possibly matching TRBD1 (7 bases). CDR3 loop: CATSRDLISGGYEQYF. The DNA for the CDR3 is TGTGCCACCAGCAGAGATTTAATATCAGGGGGGTACGAGCAGTACTTC.